The T cell receptor beta chain under discussion was sequenced for a study of low-dose radiotherapy and immunotherapy resistance in tumors. Study context: Doses delivered to Cohort 2 were 1 Gy per fraction every two weeks, amounting to 13 Gy over 26 weeks. Intravenous ipilimumab 1 mg/kg every six weeks was given with nivolumab 240 mg every two weeks. The study administered intravenous cyclophosphamide at 200 mg/m2 every two weeks, one day ahead of radiation and immunotherapy. A dose of 300 mg of oral aspirin was taken by patients daily for four cycles from cycle 1 day 1.

Time point here: after trial treatment. Regarding treatment: LDRT plus nivolumab, ipilimumab, low-dose cyclophosphamide and aspirin (RACIN trial). Germline CDR1 SGHRS, CDR2 YFSETQ. V dropped 0 bases and J dropped 0 bases, with 10 bases sitting between them. The CDR3 is 15 residues long. TRAV- and TRBV-specific primers, spanning alpha and beta chains, primed first-strand cDNA. Amplification, which lasted roughly 22 PCR cycles, used a constant-region primer and V-primer adapter to amplify TCRs. TCRdb re-analysed the reads in MiXCR, keeping a single row per CDR3 protein. The table has about 30,000 distinct CDR3 sequences, about half seen once.

This clonotype was sampled from a male donor with gallbladder cancer. V and J are TRBV5-1 and TRBJ2-7, with a tentative D call TRBD2 (6 bases). The starting material was PBMCs, obtained after low-dose radiotherapy plus immunotherapy. The DNA of the CDR3 is TGCGCCAGCAGCTTGGGAGCGGGTAGCTCCTACGAGCAGTACTTC. It codes for CASSLGAGSSYEQYF.